The rows below give T cell receptor beta chains drawn from one sample of a study of cytomegalovirus exposure and HLA in healthy donors. TCRdb's table, derived via immunoSEQ multiplex PCR, lists solely in-frame clones and lacks some. The table shows about 110,000 clones, with approximately 83% occurring only once. Material for sequencing was PBMCs. Receptor source: a man in his late teens or twenties in good health and CMV-seronegative. Both conserved end residues are part of each CDR3. A D gene is named only where the DNA matches it firmly. Part of the rows lack a size; the others show once, few, many or a class for expanded clones.

length	J	V	size	D	DNA	CDR3
13	TRBJ2-7	TRBV7-3	NA	TRBD2	TGTGCCAGCAGCGCAGCGGGAGGCGCCGAGCAGTACTTC	CASSAAGGAEQYF
15	TRBJ2-1	TRBV4-3	NA	TRBD2	TGCGCCAGCAGCCAAGAAGGACTAGCGTCACATGAGCAGTTCTTC	CASSQEGLASHEQFF
15	TRBJ1-2	TRBV4-3	NA	NA	TGCGCCAGCAGCCAAGATGGCCTTAATAACTATGGCTACACCTTC	CASSQDGLNNYGYTF
11	TRBJ2-7	TRBV6-5	NA	NA	TGTGCCAGCAGCCCCCCCGGCGAGCAGTACTTC	CASSPPGEQYF
15	TRBJ1-5	TRBV6-1	NA	TRBD1	TGTGCCAGCAGTGAAGCCGGGGACAGTAATCAGCCCCAGCATTTT	CASSEAGDSNQPQHF
14	TRBJ1-1	TRBV19	NA	NA	TGTGCCAGTAGTATTAGGCAGAGGGGGACTGAAGCTTTCTTT	CASSIRQRGTEAFF
14	TRBJ1-6	TRBV9	NA	NA	TGTGCCAGCAGCGTATCGGGACTCCTCTCACCCCTCCACTTT	CASSVSGLLSPLHF
12	TRBJ2-7	TRBV7-9	NA	NA	TGTGCCAGCAGCTGGACTGGCTACGAGCAGTACTTC	CASSWTGYEQYF
14	TRBJ2-1	TRBV28	NA	TRBD2	TGTGCCAGCAGCCCCACCGGGGGGGGCAATGAGCAGTTCTTC	CASSPTGGGNEQFF
14	TRBJ2-7	TRBV19	NA	TRBD1	TGTGCCAGTAGTATTTCGGACAGGGCCTACGAGCAGTACTTC	CASSISDRAYEQYF
17	TRBJ2-3	TRBV5-1	NA	TRBD2	TGCGCCAGCAGCTCTCCGGGACTAGCGGCTCGCACAGATACGCAGTATTTT	CASSSPGLAARTDTQYF
15	TRBJ2-7	TRBV7-6	NA	TRBD2	TGTGCCAGCAGCCCGAGGACTAGCGGGATCTACGAGCAGTACTTC	CASSPRTSGIYEQYF
14	TRBJ2-7	TRBV7-9	NA	TRBD1	TGTGCCAGCGGACCCGGGACAGGGTTGTACGAGCAGTACTTC	CASGPGTGLYEQYF
11	TRBJ1-1	TRBV19	NA	TRBD1	TGTGCCAGTAGCCCGGGACAGCGGGCTTTCTTT	CASSPGQRAFF
17	TRBJ2-1	TRBV7-2	NA	TRBD2	TGTGCCAGCAGCCAGGGGGGAGGCGGGAGGGCCGGGAATGAGCAGTTCTTC	CASSQGGGGRAGNEQFF
14	TRBJ1-2	TRBV9	NA	NA	TGTGCCAGCAGCTACGGGACAAGTAACTATGGCTACACCTTC	CASSYGTSNYGYTF
13	TRBJ2-7	TRBV6-5	once	NA	TGTGCCAGCAGTTACATGGGGGCTGGTGAGCAGTACTTC	CASSYMGAGEQYF
15	TRBJ2-3	TRBV27	NA	TRBD2	TGTGCCAGCTTTTTGACGGGAGGGCCAGGAGATACGCAGTATTTT	CASFLTGGPGDTQYF
14	TRBJ1-2	TRBV5-4	NA	NA	TGTGCCAGCAGCTGGGGCAGGGGTGTAGATGGCTACACCTTC	CASSWGRGVDGYTF
19	TRBJ2-3	TRBV11-2	NA	TRBD2	TGTGCCAGCAGACTTCAATCCGGGACTAGCGGGAGAGGGAAGGATACGCAGTATTTT	CASRLQSGTSGRGKDTQYF
13	TRBJ1-2	TRBV7-2	NA	NA	TGTGCCAGCAGCCCCTATCTGAGCTATGGCTACACCTTC	CASSPYLSYGYTF
14	TRBJ1-2	TRBV5-1	once	NA	TGCGCCAGCAGCCCCCGTCGGGAAAACTATGGCTACACCTTC	CASSPRRENYGYTF
13	TRBJ1-1	TRBV28	NA	NA	TGTGCCATCCCCTCGAGGGACTGGACTGAAGCTTTCTTT	CAIPSRDWTEAFF
13	TRBJ2-2	TRBV7-9	few	NA	TGTGCCAGCAGCCGGACAGTCCCCGGGGAGCTGTTTTTT	CASSRTVPGELFF
12	TRBJ2-1	TRBV29-1	NA	TRBD1	TGCAGCGGCGGACAGGGGAGTGGTGAGCAGTTCTTC	CSGGQGSGEQFF
14	TRBJ1-1	TRBV28	NA	NA	TGTGCCAGCAGCGGTAGGCGGGAGGCGGAGAAAGCTTTCTTT	CASSGRREAEKAFF
14	TRBJ2-7	TRBV11-1	NA	TRBD1	TGTGCCAGCAGCTTCTATTGGGACAGCTACGAGCAGTACTTC	CASSFYWDSYEQYF
18	TRBJ2-4	TRBV4-1	once	TRBD1	TGCGCCAGCAGCTCCTCCGGGACAGGGTGGAGGGCCAAAAACATTCAGTACTTC	CASSSSGTGWRAKNIQYF